This entry is about one T cell receptor (beta chain). As originally analysed: Amplification from reference gene primers served as the basis for estimated nucleated cell counts. This table comes from immunoSEQ multiplex PCR, and its TCRdb copy is limited to in-frame clones, with some not included. V and J calls and clone size follow that table, whereas D and trimming were derived from the DNA. The table records approximately 120,000 clones, roughly 90% of them present only once. Those enrolled in Seattle joined during active infection and were followed longitudinally afterward. The sample is drawn from a study of blood T cell repertoires in COVID-19. The receptor was derived from a man aged 45 to 65 with COVID-19, enrolled during active disease. The specimen was peripheral blood.

The DNA of the CDR3 is TGTGCCAGCAGCGGGACAGGGGGAAATCAGCCCCAGCATTTT. Amino acids: CASSGTGGNQPQHF. The rearrangement uses TRBV9 and TRBJ1-5; 10 nucleotides line up with TRBD1. This CDR3 region has 14 residues. CDR1 is SGDLS and CDR2 is YYNGEE in the germline V gene. V was pared by 3 bases and J by 4 bases, with 1 base of the junction left unmatched. Drawing the rest from reference TRBV9 and TRBJ1-5, the complete variable domain is DSGVTQTPKHLITATGQRVTLRCSPRSGDLSVYWYQQSLDQGLQFLIQYYNGEERAKGNILERFSAQQFPDLHSELNLSSLELGDSALYFCASSGTGGNQPQHFGDGTRLSIL.